This TCR beta chain is from a study of T cells after yellow fever vaccination. 5'RACE template switching added a universal primer site and UMIs to TCR cDNA. Via MiXCR, TCRdb re-called the 5' RACE reads, giving one row per CDR3 protein. This repertoire shows a few hundred thousand distinct CDR3 sequences, roughly 5.6% found once; its top ten account for 2.5% to 4%. Regarding this clonotype: Its specificity is unknown.

The study, taken as a whole, reports: Only a small proportion of the clonotypes turned up in both the CD4 and the CD8 compartments, likely arising from convergent recombination. It was a weaker secondary response, yet one that peaked faster, at day 5 versus 15.

The starting material was CD4+ T cells sorted from PBMCs, obtained on the day of the yellow fever booster vaccination. The receptor was derived from a man aged 18 to 30 who received the YFV17D yellow fever vaccine.

The DNA for the CDR3 is TGTGCCAGCAGTTTTCGGCTAGGTAGCGGGGGTCCGGATACGCAGTATTTT. Protein sequence: CASSFRLGSGGPDTQYF. This chain joins TRBV12-3 or TRBV12-4 and TRBJ2-3, with 9 bases identical to TRBD2. Trimming at V came to 3 bases and at J to 6 bases, leaving 13 bases not matched to a gene. The CDR3 length is 17 residues.